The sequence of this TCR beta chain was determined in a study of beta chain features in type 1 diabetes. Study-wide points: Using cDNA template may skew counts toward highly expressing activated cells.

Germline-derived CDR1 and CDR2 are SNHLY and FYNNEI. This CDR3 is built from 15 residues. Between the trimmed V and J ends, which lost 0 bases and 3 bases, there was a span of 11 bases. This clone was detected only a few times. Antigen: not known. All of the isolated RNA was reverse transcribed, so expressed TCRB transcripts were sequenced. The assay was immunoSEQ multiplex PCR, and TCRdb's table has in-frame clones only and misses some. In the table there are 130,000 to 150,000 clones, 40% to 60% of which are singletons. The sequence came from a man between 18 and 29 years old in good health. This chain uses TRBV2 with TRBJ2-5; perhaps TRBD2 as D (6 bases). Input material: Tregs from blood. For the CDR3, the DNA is TGTGCCAGCAGTGAAGCGCGGGGAGTGGAAGAGACCCAGTACTTC. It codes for CASSEARGVEETQYF.